The entry below describes one T cell receptor beta chain. As yet, its antigen is unknown. The sample is drawn from a study of response to subunit inactivated influenza vaccine. Points from the study as a whole: Each seasonal influenza vaccination recruits few new T cells, the authors suggested.

CDR3 length equals 12 residues. V was cut by 3 bases and J by 2 bases, with 7 bases left in between. CDR1 is DFQATT, CDR2 SNEGSKA, per germline (reference sequence). One entry per CDR3 protein results from TCRdb running MiXCR on the RT-PCR reads. The table lists over 450,000 distinct CDR3 sequences, about an eighth of them singletons. V gene TRBV20-1 combines with J gene TRBJ1-2; D remains ambiguous. Here the sequenced sample was PBMCs from blood, taken roughly 48 days after vaccination. This receptor was obtained from a man aged 50 or older who received an inactivated influenza vaccine. CDR3 in DNA: TGCAGTGCTAGTATCCAAAACTATGGCTACACCTTC. Its translation: CSASIQNYGYTF.